These T cell receptor beta chains were read from a single sample in a study of breast tumors, draining lymph nodes, adjacent tissues. TCRdb itself ran the multiplex PCR reads through MiXCR, one entry per CDR3 protein. This sample has approximately 130,000 distinct CDR3 sequences, with about 20% found just once. Specimen: axillary lymph node tissue. These receptors were taken from a female donor with breast cancer. Some clones in this sample may be carry-over from other donors' samples. CDR3s include the opening cysteine and the closing phenylalanine or tryptophan. D genes are given only for firm matches. Some rows mark clone size as missing; the rest say once, few, many or name a class of expanded clone.

d_call: NA; v_call: TRBV3-1; j_call: TRBJ1-2; clone_size: NA; cdr3_aa: CVSSPARDTRNLF; cdr3_nt: TGTGTCAGTAGCCCGGCCCGGGACACCCGAAATCTCTTC
d_call: NA; v_call: TRBV5-1; j_call: TRBJ1-5; clone_size: many; cdr3_aa: CASSLAGNSNQPQHF; cdr3_nt: TGCGCCAGCAGCTTGGCGGGGAATAGCAATCAGCCCCAGCATTTT
d_call: TRBD2; v_call: TRBV6-6; j_call: TRBJ2-1; clone_size: many; cdr3_aa: CASRLLAGVYNEQFF; cdr3_nt: TGTGCCAGCAGACTCCTAGCGGGAGTCTACAATGAGCAGTTCTTC
d_call: TRBD1; v_call: TRBV7-9; j_call: TRBJ2-7; clone_size: many; cdr3_aa: CASSPGQASYEQYF; cdr3_nt: TGTGCCAGCAGCCCGGGACAGGCCTCCTACGAGCAGTACTTC
d_call: NA; v_call: TRBV12-3/TRBV12-4; j_call: TRBJ2-2; clone_size: few; cdr3_aa: CASSLGLNTRELFF; cdr3_nt: TGTGCCAGCAGTTTAGGTTTGAACACCAGGGAGCTGTTTTTT
d_call: TRBD2; v_call: TRBV12-3/TRBV12-4; j_call: TRBJ2-1; clone_size: many; cdr3_aa: CASSLREGLNEQFF; cdr3_nt: TGTGCCAGCAGTTTGAGGGAGGGCCTCAATGAGCAGTTCTTC
d_call: NA; v_call: TRBV5-1; j_call: TRBJ1-2; clone_size: many; cdr3_aa: CASSWEGSFDYGYTF; cdr3_nt: TGCGCCAGCAGCTGGGAGGGCAGTTTTGACTATGGCTACACCTTC
d_call: TRBD1; v_call: TRBV30; j_call: TRBJ2-1; clone_size: few; cdr3_aa: CAGSQGALSNEQFF; cdr3_nt: TGTGCCGGGTCACAGGGGGCGCTGAGCAATGAGCAGTTCTTC
d_call: NA; v_call: TRBV5-1; j_call: TRBJ2-2; clone_size: few; cdr3_aa: CASRLGAGGTGELFF; cdr3_nt: TGCGCCAGCCGCCTGGGGGCTGGGGGAACCGGGGAGCTGTTTTTT
d_call: TRBD2; v_call: TRBV7-2; j_call: TRBJ2-7; clone_size: many; cdr3_aa: CASSLPPSGRAYEQYF; cdr3_nt: TGTGCCAGCAGCTTGCCTCCTAGCGGGAGGGCCTACGAGCAGTACTTC
d_call: TRBD2; v_call: TRBV20-1; j_call: TRBJ2-5; clone_size: many; cdr3_aa: CSARLAGYGETQYF; cdr3_nt: TGCAGTGCCCGACTAGCGGGATACGGAGAGACCCAGTACTTC
d_call: TRBD2; v_call: TRBV7-9; j_call: TRBJ2-1; clone_size: many; cdr3_aa: CASSLEGLAGNEQFF; cdr3_nt: TGTGCCAGCAGCTTAGAGGGACTAGCGGGAAATGAGCAGTTCTTC
d_call: NA; v_call: TRBV5-1; j_call: TRBJ2-1; clone_size: many; cdr3_aa: CASSLHPGHNEQFF; cdr3_nt: TGCGCCAGCAGCTTACATCCTGGGCACAATGAGCAGTTCTTC